The sequence of this TCR beta chain was determined in a study of blood T cell repertoires in COVID-19. Cohort 3 donors were reported recovered after two negative PCRs, clearance, or symptom resolution. Looked up from germline, CDR1 is SGHVS and CDR2 is FQNEAQ. CDR3 size: 17 residues. Trimming removed 5 bases from V and 2 bases from J, with 20 bases in between. Clones were sequenced by immunoSEQ multiplex PCR, and TCRdb holds only the in-frame ones, with some missing. In the table there are roughly 500,000 clones, approximately 88% of which are singletons. The rearrangement joins TRBV7-8 to TRBJ2-3; possible D gene TRBD1, 5 bases. The sample consisted of PBMCs or T cells enriched from blood (not recorded which). The origin of this receptor is a woman between 40 and 50 years old who had recovered from COVID-19. CDR3 protein: CASSAGKLGYLTDTQYF. In DNA, the CDR3 is TGTGCCAGCAGCGCAGGGAAATTGGGATATCTCACAGATACGCAGTATTTT.